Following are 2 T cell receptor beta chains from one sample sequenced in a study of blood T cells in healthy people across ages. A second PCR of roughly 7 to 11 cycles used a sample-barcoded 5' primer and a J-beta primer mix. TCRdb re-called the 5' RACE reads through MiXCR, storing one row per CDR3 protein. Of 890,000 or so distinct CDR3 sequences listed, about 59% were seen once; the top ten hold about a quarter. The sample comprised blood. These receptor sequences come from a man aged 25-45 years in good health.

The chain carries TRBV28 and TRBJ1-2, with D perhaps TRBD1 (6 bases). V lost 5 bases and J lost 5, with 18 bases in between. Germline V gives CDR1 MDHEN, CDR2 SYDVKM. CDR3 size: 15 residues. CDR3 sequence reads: CASSPGQSVLYGYTF. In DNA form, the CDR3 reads TGTGCCAGCAGTCCAGGACAGTCTGTATTATATGGCTACACCTTC.

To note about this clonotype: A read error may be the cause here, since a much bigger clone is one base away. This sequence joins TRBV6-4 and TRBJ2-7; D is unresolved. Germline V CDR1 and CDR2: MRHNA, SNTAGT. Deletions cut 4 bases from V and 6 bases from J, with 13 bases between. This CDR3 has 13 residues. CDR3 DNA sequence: TGTGCCAGCAGTGCCGGCCCCCGGAGCGAGCAGTACTTC. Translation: CASSAGPRSEQYF.